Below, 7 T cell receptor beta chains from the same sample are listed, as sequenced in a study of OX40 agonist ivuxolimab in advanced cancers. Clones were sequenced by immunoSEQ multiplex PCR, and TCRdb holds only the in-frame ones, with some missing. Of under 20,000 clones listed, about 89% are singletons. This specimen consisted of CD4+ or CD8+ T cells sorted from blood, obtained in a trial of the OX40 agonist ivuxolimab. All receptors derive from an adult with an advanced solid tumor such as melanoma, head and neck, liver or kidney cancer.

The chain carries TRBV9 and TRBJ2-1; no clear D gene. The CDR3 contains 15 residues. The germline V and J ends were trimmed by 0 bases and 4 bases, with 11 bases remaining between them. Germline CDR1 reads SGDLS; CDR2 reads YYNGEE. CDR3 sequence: CASSVGPGLYNEQFF. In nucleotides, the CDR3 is TGTGCCAGCAGCGTAGGTCCGGGTTTGTACAATGAGCAGTTCTTC.

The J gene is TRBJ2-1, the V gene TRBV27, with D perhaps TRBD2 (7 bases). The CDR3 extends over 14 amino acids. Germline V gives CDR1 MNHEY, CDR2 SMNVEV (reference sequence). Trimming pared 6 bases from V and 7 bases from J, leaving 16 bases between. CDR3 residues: CASRPYREGNEQFF. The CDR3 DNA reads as TGTGCCAGCAGACCCTACAGGGAGGGGAATGAGCAGTTCTTC.

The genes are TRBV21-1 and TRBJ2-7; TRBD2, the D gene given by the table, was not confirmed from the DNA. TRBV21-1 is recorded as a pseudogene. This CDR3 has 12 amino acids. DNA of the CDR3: TGTGCCAGCCGCCCCGGGGACTACGAGCAGTACTTC. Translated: CASRPGDYEQYF.

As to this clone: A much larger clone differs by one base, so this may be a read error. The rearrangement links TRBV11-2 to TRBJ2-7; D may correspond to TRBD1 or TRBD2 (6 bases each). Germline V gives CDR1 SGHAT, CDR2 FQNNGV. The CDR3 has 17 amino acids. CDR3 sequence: CASSLGTIWGASHEQYF. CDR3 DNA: TGTGCCAGCAGCCTCGGGACGATCTGGGGGGCCTCCCACGAGCAGTACTTC. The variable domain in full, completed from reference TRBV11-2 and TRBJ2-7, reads EAGVAQSPRYKIIEKRQSVAFWCNPISGHATLYWYQQILGQGPKLLIQFQNNGVVDDSQLPKDRFSAERLKGVDSTLKIQPAKLEDSAVYLCASSLGTIWGASHEQYFGPGTRLTVT.

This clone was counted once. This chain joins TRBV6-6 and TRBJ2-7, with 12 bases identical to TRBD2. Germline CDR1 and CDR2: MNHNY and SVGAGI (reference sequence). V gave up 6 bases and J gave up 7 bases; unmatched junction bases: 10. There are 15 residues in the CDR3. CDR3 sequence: CASRPLAGGPGEQYF. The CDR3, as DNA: TGTGCCAGCAGGCCTCTAGCGGGAGGGCCGGGTGAGCAGTACTTC.

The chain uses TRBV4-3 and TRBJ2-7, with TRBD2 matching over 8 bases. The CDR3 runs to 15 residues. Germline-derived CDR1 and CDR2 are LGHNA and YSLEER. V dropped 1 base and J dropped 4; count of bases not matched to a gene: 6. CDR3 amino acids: CASSQASAGDYEQYF. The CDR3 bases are TGCGCCAGCAGCCAAGCCTCAGCGGGAGATTACGAGCAGTACTTC.

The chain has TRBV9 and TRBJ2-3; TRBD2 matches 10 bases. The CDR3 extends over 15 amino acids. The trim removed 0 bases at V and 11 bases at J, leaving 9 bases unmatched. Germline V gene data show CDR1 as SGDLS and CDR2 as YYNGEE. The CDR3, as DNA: TGTGCCAGCAGCGTAGAGGCTAGCGGGAGTTTCGAGCAGTATTTT. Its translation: CASSVEASGSFEQYF. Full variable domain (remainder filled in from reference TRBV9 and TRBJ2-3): DSGVTQTPKHLITATGQRVTLRCSPRSGDLSVYWYQQSLDQGLQFLIQYYNGEERAKGNILERFSAQQFPDLHSELNLSSLELGDSALYFCASSVEASGSFEQYFGPGTRLTVL.